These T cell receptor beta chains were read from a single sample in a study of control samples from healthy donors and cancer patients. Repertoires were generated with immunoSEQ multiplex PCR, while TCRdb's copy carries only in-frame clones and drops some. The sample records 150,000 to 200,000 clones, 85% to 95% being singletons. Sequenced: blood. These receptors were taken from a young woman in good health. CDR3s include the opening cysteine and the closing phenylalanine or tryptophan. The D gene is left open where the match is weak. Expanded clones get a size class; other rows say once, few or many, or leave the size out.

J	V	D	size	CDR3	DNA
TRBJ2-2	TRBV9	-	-	CASNMPLRDTHRGITGELFF	TGTGCCAGCAACATGCCACTCCGGGACACCCACCGCGGGATCACCGGGGAGCTGTTTTTT
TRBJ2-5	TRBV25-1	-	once	CASSGQAELVETQYF	TGTGCCAGCAGTGGACAGGCCGAGTTGGTGGAGACCCAGTACTTC
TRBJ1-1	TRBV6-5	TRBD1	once	CASSPSGGLKAFF	TGTGCCAGCAGTCCATCAGGGGGCTTAAAAGCTTTCTTT
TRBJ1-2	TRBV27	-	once	CASSYSLAYGYTF	TGTGCCAGCAGCTACAGTTTGGCCTATGGCTACACCTTC
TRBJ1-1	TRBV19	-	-	CASIDWGRYEAFF	TGTGCCAGTATCGACTGGGGGAGGTATGAAGCTTTCTTT
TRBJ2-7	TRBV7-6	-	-	CASSSYQGSQRDEQYF	TGTGCCAGCAGCTCCTACCAGGGATCCCAGCGGGACGAGCAGTACTTC
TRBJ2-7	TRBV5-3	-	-	CARSPMGPYEQYF	TGTGCCAGAAGCCCGATGGGCCCCTACGAGCAGTACTTC
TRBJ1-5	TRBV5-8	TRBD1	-	CASSAGQGGDGNQPQHF	TGTGCCAGCAGCGCAGGACAGGGTGGGGACGGCAATCAGCCCCAGCATTTT
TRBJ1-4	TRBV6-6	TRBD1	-	CASSPGQGDWEKLFF	TGTGCCAGCAGCCCGGGACAGGGCGATTGGGAAAAACTGTTTTTT
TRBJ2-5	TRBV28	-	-	CASTSYPGARNEETQYF	TGTGCCAGCACTTCGTATCCGGGGGCCCGGAATGAAGAGACCCAGTACTTC
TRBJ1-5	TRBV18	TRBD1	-	CASSPGTGWQPQHF	TGTGCCAGCTCACCAGGGACAGGGTGGCAGCCCCAGCATTTT
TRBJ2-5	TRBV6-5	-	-	CASFGVLQETQYF	TGTGCCAGCTTCGGGGTACTTCAAGAGACCCAGTACTTC
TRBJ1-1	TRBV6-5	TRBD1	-	CASSSFDREHTEAFF	TGTGCCAGCAGTTCCTTCGACAGGGAACACACTGAAGCTTTCTTT
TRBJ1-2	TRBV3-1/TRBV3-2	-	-	CASSRDHNYGYTF	TGTGCCAGCAGCCGGGACCATAACTATGGCTACACCTTC
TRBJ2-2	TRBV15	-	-	CATSRGPPGELFF	TGTGCCACCAGCAGAGGTCCACCCGGGGAGCTGTTTTTT
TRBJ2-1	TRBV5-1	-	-	CASSSINNEQFF	TGCGCCAGCTCCAGCATAAACAATGAGCAGTTCTTC